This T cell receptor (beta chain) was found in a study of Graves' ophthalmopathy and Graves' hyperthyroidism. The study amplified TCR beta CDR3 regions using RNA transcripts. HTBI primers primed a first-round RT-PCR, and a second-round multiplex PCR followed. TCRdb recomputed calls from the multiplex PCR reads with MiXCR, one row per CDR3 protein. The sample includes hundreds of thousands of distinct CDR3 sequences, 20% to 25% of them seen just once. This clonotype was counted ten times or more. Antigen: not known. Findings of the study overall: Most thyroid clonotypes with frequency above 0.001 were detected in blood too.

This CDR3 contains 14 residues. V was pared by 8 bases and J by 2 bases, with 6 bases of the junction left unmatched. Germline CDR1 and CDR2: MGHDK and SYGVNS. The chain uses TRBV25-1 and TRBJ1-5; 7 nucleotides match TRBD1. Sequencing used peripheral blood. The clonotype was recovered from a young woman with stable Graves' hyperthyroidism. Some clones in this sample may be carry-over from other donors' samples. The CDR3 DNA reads TGTGCCAGCGGGGACAGCGGGGGCAATCAGCCCCAGCATTTT. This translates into CASGDSGGNQPQHF.